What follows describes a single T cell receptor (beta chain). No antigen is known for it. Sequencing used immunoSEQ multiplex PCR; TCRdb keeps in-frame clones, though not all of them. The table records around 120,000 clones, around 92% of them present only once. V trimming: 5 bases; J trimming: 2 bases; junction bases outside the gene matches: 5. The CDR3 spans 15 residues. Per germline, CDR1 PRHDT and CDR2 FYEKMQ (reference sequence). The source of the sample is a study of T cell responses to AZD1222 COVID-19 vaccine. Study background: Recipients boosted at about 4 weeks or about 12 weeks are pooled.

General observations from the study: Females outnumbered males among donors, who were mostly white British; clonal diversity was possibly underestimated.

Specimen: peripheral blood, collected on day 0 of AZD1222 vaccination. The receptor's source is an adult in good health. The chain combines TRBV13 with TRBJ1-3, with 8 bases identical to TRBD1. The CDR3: CASSLWTGTGNTIYF. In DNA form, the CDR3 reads TGTGCCAGCAGCCTCTGGACAGGGACTGGAAACACCATATATTTT.